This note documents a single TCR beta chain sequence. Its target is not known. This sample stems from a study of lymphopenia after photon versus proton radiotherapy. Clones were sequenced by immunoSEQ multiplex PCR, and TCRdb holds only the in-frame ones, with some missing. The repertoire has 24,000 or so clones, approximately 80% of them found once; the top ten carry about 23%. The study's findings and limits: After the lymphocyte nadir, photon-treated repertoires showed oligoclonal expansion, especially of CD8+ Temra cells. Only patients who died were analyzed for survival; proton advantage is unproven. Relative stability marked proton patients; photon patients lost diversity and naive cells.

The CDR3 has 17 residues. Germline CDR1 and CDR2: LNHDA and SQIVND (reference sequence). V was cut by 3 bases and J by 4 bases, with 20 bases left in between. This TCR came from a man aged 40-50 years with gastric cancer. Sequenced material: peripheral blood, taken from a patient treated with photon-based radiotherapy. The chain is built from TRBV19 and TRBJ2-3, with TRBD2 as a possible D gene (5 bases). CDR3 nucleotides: TGTGCCAGTAGTATTAATTCTGGGTTAGCGTCTGCAGATACGCAGTATTTT. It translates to CASSINSGLASADTQYF.